The 20 T cell receptor beta chains below all came from one sample that was sequenced in a study of CD8 T cells in ankylosing spondylitis. In TCRdb, the 5' RACE reads were re-called with MiXCR into one record per CDR3 protein. The table has 200,000 or so distinct CDR3 sequences, around a sixth seen once. Material for sequencing was blood, either unsorted or a sorted T cell fraction (not recorded which). All receptors derive from a male donor between 10 and 30 years old with ankylosing spondylitis or in good health (not recorded which).

V usage is TRBV10-3 and J usage is TRBJ2-2, with 10 bases identical to TRBD2. Looked up from germline, CDR1 is ENHRY and CDR2 is SYGVKD. The V gene end was trimmed by 5 bases and the J gene end by 6 bases; junction bases not matched to a gene: 12. The CDR3 covers 17 residues. The CDR3 spells CAISTGTSVSISGELFF. Written as DNA, the CDR3 is TGTGCCATCAGTACCGGGACTAGCGTCTCCATCTCCGGGGAGCTGTTTTTT.

This chain connects TRBV19 to TRBJ2-4; the D gene is possibly TRBD1 (7 bases). This CDR3 is 15 amino acids long. The V gene's germline CDR1 is LNHDA and CDR2 SQIVND (reference sequence). Trimming cost V 5 bases and J 2 bases, with 13 bases left between them. The CDR3 region is CASSWQGGTKNIQYF. Written as DNA, the CDR3 is TGTGCCAGTAGTTGGCAGGGGGGAACCAAAAACATTCAGTACTTC.

In this sample, this clonotype turned up many times. The rearrangement links TRBV7-2 to TRBJ2-2, with TRBD2 matching over 13 bases. J was trimmed by 5 bases and V by 7 bases; bases with no gene match: 10. The CDR3 is 17 amino acids. CDR1 is SGHTA and CDR2 is FQGNSA in the germline V gene. CDR3 amino acids: CASTIIWTSGRTGELFF. The CDR3, as DNA: TGTGCCAGCACCATTATATGGACTAGCGGGAGAACCGGGGAGCTGTTTTTT.

This clonotype was recorded at least ten times. The V call is TRBV10-3, the J call TRBJ2-5; the D gene is possibly TRBD1 (5 bases). Trimming took off 0 bases at V and 6 bases at J, with 14 bases between the two ends. Germline-derived CDR1 and CDR2 are ENHRY and SYGVKD. The CDR3 is made up of 15 amino acids. The CDR3 sequence is CAISESGAGLQTQYF. CDR3 nucleotides: TGTGCCATCAGTGAGTCTGGTGCAGGGTTGCAGACCCAGTACTTC.

CDR3 sequence (DNA): TGTGCCAGCAGTTCAGGGGGCGCTGGTGGCTACACCTTC. Encoded protein: CASSSGGAGGYTF. V is TRBV12-3 or TRBV12-4 and J is TRBJ1-2; TRBD1 matches at 8 bases. The CDR3 totals 13 residues. The V gene end was trimmed by 4 bases and the J gene end by 7 bases; junction bases not matched to a gene: 5.

This clonotype has a handful of counts. This chain joins TRBV5-4 and TRBJ2-3; D gene unclear. The CDR3 runs 12 residues. CDR1 and CDR2 (germline): SGHNT, YYREEE (reference sequence). Trimming took off 1 base at V and 4 bases at J, with 4 bases between the two ends. In DNA, the CDR3 is TGTGCCAGCAGCTTGAATCCAGATACGCAGTATTTT. It codes for CASSLNPDTQYF.

This clonotype was observed many times. The V call is TRBV12-3 or TRBV12-4, the J call TRBJ2-1; possible D gene TRBD2, 6 bases. CDR3 size: 14 residues. Deletions cut 4 bases from V and 3 bases from J, with 10 bases between. The CDR3 protein is CASSSPGSYNEQFF. CDR3 coding DNA: TGTGCCAGCAGTTCCCCCGGGAGCTACAATGAGCAGTTCTTC.

This clonotype has ten or more counts. The V and J genes are TRBV19 and TRBJ2-5; 10 nucleotides line up with TRBD1. The germline gives CDR1 LNHDA, CDR2 SQIVND (reference sequence). The V segment lost 5 bases and the J segment 2 bases; nucleotides outside the gene matches: 5. This CDR3 comprises 15 residues. CDR3 bases: TGTGCCAGTAGTGGGGACAGGGGTCGTCAAGAGACCCAGTACTTC. It translates to CASSGDRGRQETQYF.

The chain joins TRBV7-9 to TRBJ2-5; TRBD2 matches 7 bases. The length of the CDR3 is 14 residues. The germline CDR1 and CDR2 sequences are SEHNR and FQNEAQ (reference sequence). The ends lost 5 bases at V and 5 bases at J; junction bases unmatched: 8. CDR3 bases: TGTGCCAGCAGCCCAGGGACTATAGGTGAGACCCAGTACTTC. Translating it yields CASSPGTIGETQYF. The complete variable domain, with remaining parts taken from reference TRBV7-9 and TRBJ2-5, reads DTGVSQNPRHKITKRGQNVTFRCDPISEHNRLYWYRQTLGQGPEFLTYFQNEAQLEKSRLLSDRFSAERPKGSFSTLEIQRTEQGDSAMYLCASSPGTIGETQYFGPGTRLLVL.

This clonotype was seen at least ten times. The chain joins TRBV12-3 or TRBV12-4 to TRBJ2-1; weak D call: TRBD2 (6 bases). Trimming stripped 6 bases from V and 6 bases from J, with 9 bases between. The CDR3 is 12 residues long. CDR3 coding DNA: TGTGCCAGCAGGCCCGGGAGCAATGAGCAGTTCTTC. Its translation is CASRPGSNEQFF.

This clonotype was counted many times. The J gene is TRBJ1-2, the V gene TRBV12-3 or TRBV12-4; D is unresolved. The CDR3 spans 14 residues. The germline V and J ends were trimmed by 7 bases and 2 bases, with 14 bases remaining between them. The CDR3 DNA follows: TGTGCCAGCACCCACGCCCCGACAAACTATGGCTACACCTTC. It codes for CASTHAPTNYGYTF.

This clonotype was observed at least ten times. The chain couples TRBV10-3 to TRBJ2-5; D is perhaps TRBD1 (6 bases). Germline loops: CDR1 ENHRY, CDR2 SYGVKD. The ends were cut back, 6 bases at V and 4 bases at J, with 15 bases in the middle. CDR3 size: 14 residues. In nucleotides, the CDR3 is TGTGCCATCAGGCATACAGGGTCTAGAGAGACCCAGTACTTC. Protein: CAIRHTGSRETQYF.

This clonotype occurred many times. V gene TRBV7-2 combines with J gene TRBJ2-5; possible D gene TRBD2, 7 bases. With 3 bases removed from V and 2 bases from J, the gap between germline ends came to 13 bases. CDR1 SGHTA and CDR2 FQGNSA come from the germline V gene. The length of the CDR3 is 15 residues. DNA for the CDR3: TGTGCCAGCAGCTTGGGAAGGGGGGGGCAAGAGACCCAGTACTTC. Protein sequence: CASSLGRGGQETQYF.

This chain uses TRBV11-2 with TRBJ1-2, with a tentative D call TRBD1 (5 bases). Germline lookup yields CDR1 SGHAT and CDR2 FQNNGV. The CDR3 contains 14 residues. V was pared by 1 base and J by 3 bases, with 9 bases between. The chain's CDR3 is CASSLAGGDYGYTF. DNA of the CDR3: TGTGCCAGCAGCTTAGCTGGGGGAGACTATGGCTACACCTTC. Using reference TRBV11-2 and TRBJ1-2 for the parts outside the CDR3, the full variable domain is EAGVAQSPRYKIIEKRQSVAFWCNPISGHATLYWYQQILGQGPKLLIQFQNNGVVDDSQLPKDRFSAERLKGVDSTLKIQPAKLEDSAVYLCASSLAGGDYGYTFGSGTRLTVV.

This clonotype was seen only once. J is TRBJ2-7 and V is TRBV10-3, with D maybe TRBD1 (6 bases). The CDR3 extends over 13 amino acids. CDR1 ENHRY and CDR2 SYGVKD come from the germline V gene. V lost 6 bases to trimming and J lost 5 bases, with 14 bases between them. Here the CDR3 reads CAISPGESHEQYV. Written as DNA, the CDR3 is TGTGCCATCAGCCCAGGGGAGAGTCACGAGCAGTACGTC.

The chain combines TRBV20-1 with TRBJ2-1; D is ambiguous. Germline lookup yields CDR1 DFQATT and CDR2 SNEGSKA (reference sequence). The CDR3 totals 11 residues. The V and J ends lost 1 base and 10 bases respectively, with 8 bases between them. The CDR3 bases are TGCAGTGCTAGAGCGGGCATAGAGCAGTTCTTC. Amino acids: CSARAGIEQFF.

This clonotype has ten or more counts. The V call is TRBV6-1, the J call TRBJ2-2; D is perhaps TRBD2 (5 bases). Germline CDR1 MNHNS, CDR2 SASEGT. Trimming cost V 10 bases and J 7 bases, with 22 bases left between them. CDR3 length equals 15 residues. CDR3 loop: CAIFPFAGRLGELFF. For the CDR3, the DNA is TGTGCCATCTTCCCCTTCGCGGGTAGGCTCGGGGAGCTGTTTTTT.

J is TRBJ2-2 and V is TRBV29-1, with TRBD2 matching over 11 bases. Germline-derived CDR1 and CDR2 are SQVTM and ANQGSEA. The CDR3 is 16 residues long. J lost 2 bases, V lost 3 bases, and 5 bases had no gene match. CDR3 protein: CSVDSSGRKNTGELFF. The DNA of the CDR3 is TGCAGCGTTGACTCTAGCGGGAGGAAAAACACCGGGGAGCTGTTTTTT.

This clonotype was seen repeatedly, ten times or more. The chain has TRBV12-3 or TRBV12-4 and TRBJ1-5; D not certain. The germline V and J ends were trimmed by 5 bases and 5 bases, with 7 bases remaining between them. The CDR3 runs 12 residues. The CDR3 nucleotides are TGTGCCAGCAGTAAAAGCTATCAGCCCCAGCATTTT. It is translated as CASSKSYQPQHF.

This clonotype has at least ten counts. The V call is TRBV4-1, the J call TRBJ1-2; tentative D call: TRBD1 (5 bases). The V gene lost 10 bases and the J gene lost 3 bases, with 15 bases spanning the gap. Germline V gene data show CDR1 as MGHRA and CDR2 as YSYEKL. The CDR3 is 13 residues long. DNA of the CDR3: TGCGCCATTGCAGGGCCCCCGGACTATGGCTACACCTTC. Translated, it gives CAIAGPPDYGYTF.